Each of the 6 T cell receptor beta chains below was sequenced from the same sample in a study of blood T cells in healthy people across ages. Alongside a J-beta primer mix, a sample-barcoded 5' primer served in a second PCR lasting roughly 6 to 12 cycles. From the 5' RACE reads, TCRdb called clonotypes with MiXCR, one entry per CDR3 protein. The sample comprises some 690,000 distinct CDR3 sequences, roughly 20% of which are singletons, and about 20% rests with the top ten. Sequencing was performed on blood. The receptors come from a man in his sixties or seventies in good health.

The genes are TRBV18 and TRBJ2-5; the D gene is possibly TRBD2 (6 bases). Trimming cost V 0 bases and J 3 bases, with 8 bases left between them. The CDR3 is 14 amino acids. Germline values: CDR1 KGHSH, CDR2 LQKENI. The DNA of the CDR3 is TGTGCCAGCTCACCACCGTGGGGGGAAGAGACCCAGTACTTC. It specifies CASSPPWGEETQYF.

This clonotype was detected a few times. The genes are TRBV20-1 and TRBJ2-4; 7 positions agree with TRBD1. The CDR3 runs to 17 residues. CDR1 DFQATT and CDR2 SNEGSKA come from the germline V gene (reference sequence). J lost 0 bases, V lost 0 bases, and 8 bases had no gene match. CDR3 DNA sequence: TGCAGTGCTAGAGATCGGGACAGCGACCTAGCCAAAAACATTCAGTACTTC. Encoded protein: CSARDRDSDLAKNIQYF.

This clonotype was observed a handful of times. This chain connects TRBV4-3 to TRBJ2-5; TRBD2 matches 14 bases. V was pared by 3 bases and J by 4 bases, with 1 base of the junction left unmatched. Germline V gene sequence: CDR1 LGHNA, CDR2 YSLEER. There are 15 residues in the CDR3. The CDR3 DNA follows: TGCGCCAGCAGCCAGACTAGCGGGAGGGGAGAGACCCAGTACTTC. Translation gives CASSQTSGRGETQYF.

The table lists this clonotype with many counts. The rearrangement joins TRBV14 to TRBJ1-1; D not certain. V was clipped by 0 bases and J by 9 bases, with 14 bases between them. CDR1 and CDR2 from the germline V gene are SGHDN and FVKESK. There are 14 residues in the CDR3. The CDR3 nucleotides are TGTGCCAGCAGCCAAGATAGAAGGGTTTGGAAAGCTTTCTTT. Its translation: CASSQDRRVWKAFF. Full variable domain (missing parts from reference TRBV14 and TRBJ1-1): EAGVTQFPSHSVIEKGQTVTLRCDPISGHDNLYWYRRVMGKEIKFLLHFVKESKQDESGMPNNRFLAERTGGTYSTLKVQPAELEDSGVYFCASSQDRRVWKAFFGQGTRLTVV.

The chain employs TRBV12-3 or TRBV12-4 and TRBJ1-4; the match to TRBD1 covers 9 bases. V was clipped by 3 bases and J by 7 bases; unmatched bases: 3. The CDR3 runs 14 residues. The CDR3, as DNA: TGTGCCAGCAGTTTCATGACAGGGGGTGAAAAACTGTTTTTT. The encoded protein is CASSFMTGGEKLFF.

This clonotype has a handful of counts. V usage is TRBV29-1 and J usage is TRBJ1-4, with D tentatively TRBD1 (5 bases). Trimming stripped 7 bases from V and 3 bases from J, with 18 bases between. From germline, CDR1 is SQVTM and CDR2 ANQGSEA. This CDR3 contains 15 residues. The CDR3, as DNA: TGCAGCGCGAAAATCGGGGGGAGCCCTAATGAAAAACTGTTTTTT. Protein sequence: CSAKIGGSPNEKLFF.